The 18 T cell receptor beta chains given below trace back to one sample, sequenced in a study of cytomegalovirus exposure and HLA in healthy donors. It was with 60 Vbeta and 13 Jbeta primers that the PCR ran. Some clones are missing from TCRdb's copy, which holds only in-frame ones; the method was immunoSEQ multiplex PCR. Of some 91,000 clones in the sample, around nine tenths were seen once. Sequenced input: PBMCs. Receptors originate from a man between 25 and 39 years old in good health and CMV-seropositive.

This clone was counted between two and nine times. The chain combines TRBV18 with TRBJ1-5; D gene ambiguous. Germline CDR1 KGHSH, CDR2 LQKENI. Trimming pared 3 bases from V and 5 bases from J, leaving 8 bases between. The CDR3 sequence is 13 residues long. The CDR3 DNA follows: TGTGCCAGCTCACCGGGCCAGGATCAGCCCCAGCATTTT. Amino acids: CASSPGQDQPQHF.

The chain combines TRBV7-3 with TRBJ2-3, with 7 bases that match TRBD2. Trimming took 4 bases from V and 3 from J; bases not matched to a gene: 4. Germline CDR1 reads SGHTA; CDR2 reads FQGTGA. The length of the CDR3 is 14 residues. The CDR3 here is CASSSPGGTDTQYF. The DNA for the CDR3 is TGTGCCAGCAGCTCTCCGGGGGGAACAGATACGCAGTATTTT.

The V call is TRBV5-1, the J call TRBJ2-7; 9 bases line up with TRBD1. CDR1 is SGHRS and CDR2 is YFSETQ in the germline V gene. After removal of 1 base from V and 2 bases from J, the junction contained 7 bases not matched to a gene. The CDR3 has 16 amino acids. The CDR3 nucleotides are TGCGCCAGCAGCTTGCCCACAGGGGGCTCACCCTACGAGCAGTACTTC. Translation: CASSLPTGGSPYEQYF. Filled out from reference TRBV5-1 and TRBJ2-7, the complete variable domain reads KAGVTQTPRYLIKTRGQQVTLSCSPISGHRSVSWYQQTPGQGLQFLFEYFSETQRNKGNFPGRFSGRQFSNSRSEMNVSTLELGDSALYLCASSLPTGGSPYEQYFGPGTRLTVT.

The chain combines TRBV28 with TRBJ2-5; TRBD1 might be the D (6 bases). The germline CDR1 and CDR2 sequences are MDHEN and SYDVKM. This CDR3 spans 14 amino acids. V gave up 5 bases and J gave up 5 bases, with 15 bases separating them. The CDR3 DNA is TGTGCCAGCAGTCCTCAGGGGCCCGTGGAGACCCAGTACTTC. Protein sequence: CASSPQGPVETQYF.

The gene calls are TRBV28 and TRBJ2-7; 8 nucleotides align to TRBD1. This CDR3 has 17 residues. V was clipped by 3 bases and J by 4 bases; unmatched bases: 14. The V gene's germline CDR1 is MDHEN and CDR2 SYDVKM. This chain's CDR3 is CASSFLTSGTGSYEQYF. In DNA, the CDR3 is TGTGCCAGCAGTTTTTTAACCTCCGGGACAGGTAGTTACGAGCAGTACTTC.

This clone appeared a few times. The rearrangement links TRBV7-9 to TRBJ2-1; 11 bases are a match to TRBD2. The CDR3 covers 15 residues. Trimming cost V 5 bases and J 10 bases; bases outside gene matches: 10. The germline gives CDR1 SEHNR, CDR2 FQNEAQ (reference sequence). The CDR3 DNA reads as TGTGCCAGCAGCCTACGACTAGCGGGGCTTCTGGAGCAGTTCTTC. Its translation: CASSLRLAGLLEQFF.

The chain recombines TRBV4-1 with TRBJ1-5, with no clear D. The germline CDR1 and CDR2 sequences are MGHRA and YSYEKL. The CDR3 loop spans 14 amino acids. Trimming removed 4 bases at V and 6 bases at J, with 13 bases between. The chain's CDR3 is CASSRFIVFQPQHF. DNA of the CDR3: TGCGCCAGCAGCCGTTTTATAGTGTTTCAGCCCCAGCATTTT.

CDR3 sequence (DNA): TGTGCCAGCAGTTTACTTGAGGGGGGGGCGGGCTACACCTTC. Translation gives CASSLLEGGAGYTF. The chain has TRBV28 and TRBJ1-2; possibly TRBD1 for D (6 bases). The V and J ends lost 2 bases and 8 bases respectively, with 15 bases between them. The CDR3 contains 14 residues. Germline V gives CDR1 MDHEN, CDR2 SYDVKM.

The chain recombines TRBV28 with TRBJ1-5; 8 bases match TRBD1. The CDR3 runs to 13 residues. CDR1 MDHEN and CDR2 SYDVKM come from the germline V gene. J lost 7 bases, V lost 6 bases, and 5 bases had no gene match. The CDR3 sequence is CASRNDRGQPQHF. The DNA for the CDR3 is TGTGCCAGCAGAAACGACAGGGGACAGCCCCAGCATTTT.

This rearrangement joins TRBV27 to TRBJ2-5; 10 bases agree with TRBD2. The J call may be mistaken, given a closer DNA end match to TRBJ2-7. Germline V gene sequence: CDR1 MNHEY, CDR2 SMNVEV (reference sequence). This CDR3 has 14 residues. This CDR3 is CASSWTSGSYEQYF. DNA of the CDR3: TGTGCCAGCAGTTGGACTAGCGGCTCCTACGAGCAGTACTTC.

The chain uses TRBV29-1 and TRBJ1-6; 7 nucleotides agree with TRBD1. Trimming at V came to 4 bases and at J to 7 bases, leaving 4 bases not matched to a gene. Germline CDR1 is SQVTM and CDR2 is ANQGSEA. The CDR3 runs to 13 residues. The CDR3 region is CSVAGGRNSPLHF. CDR3 DNA: TGCAGCGTTGCAGGGGGACGGAATTCACCCCTCCACTTT.

V gene TRBV15 combines with J gene TRBJ2-7; the match to TRBD2 covers 14 bases. CDR1 is LNHNV, CDR2 YYDKDF, per germline (reference sequence). The CDR3 has 16 amino acids. V lost 3 bases, J lost 7 bases, and 8 bases stayed unmatched. CDR3 sequence reads: CATSSGGGTSGREQYF. Written as DNA, the CDR3 is TGTGCCACCAGCAGCGGGGGGGGGACTAGCGGGAGAGAGCAGTACTTC.

The chain couples TRBV10-3 to TRBJ2-7, with 7 nucleotides matching TRBD2. Looked up from germline, CDR1 is ENHRY and CDR2 is SYGVKD. This CDR3 is built from 13 residues. The V gene end was trimmed by 3 bases and the J gene end by 6 bases; junction bases not matched to a gene: 5. The CDR3 DNA sequence: TGTGCCATCAGTGATTGGCCGGGGGGCGAGCAGTACTTC. Its protein is CAISDWPGGEQYF.

V is TRBV4-1 and J is TRBJ1-1; TRBD1 agrees at 7 bases. This CDR3 comprises 14 residues. The germline V gene has CDR1 MGHRA and CDR2 YSYEKL. V lost 2 bases to trimming and J lost 9 bases; unmatched junction nucleotides: 9. The CDR3 reads CASSQPGTETKAFF. Written as DNA, the CDR3 is TGCGCCAGCAGCCAACCCGGGACAGAAACTAAAGCTTTCTTT.

The chain joins TRBV6-6 to TRBJ2-7; tentative D call: TRBD2 (6 bases). This CDR3 has 13 amino acids. Trimming removed 6 bases at V and 0 bases at J, with 9 bases between. CDR1 is MNHNY, CDR2 SVGAGI, per germline (reference sequence). CDR3 loop: CASRRDGSYEQYF. The CDR3 region has the DNA TGTGCCAGCAGGCGGGACGGCTCCTACGAGCAGTACTTC.

J is TRBJ1-4 and V is TRBV4-1, with no clear D. The CDR3 extends over 18 amino acids. V lost 0 bases and J lost 0, with 14 bases in between. Germline V gives CDR1 MGHRA, CDR2 YSYEKL. CDR3 sequence (DNA): TGCGCCAGCAGCCAAGATTACATAGGGAGATCAACTAATGAAAAACTGTTTTTT. It codes for CASSQDYIGRSTNEKLFF.

The chain recombines TRBV2 with TRBJ1-1, with 8 bases aligning to TRBD1. This CDR3 is 13 amino acids long. CDR1 and CDR2 from the germline V gene are SNHLY and FYNNEI. Trimming at V came to 7 bases and at J to 4 bases, leaving 5 bases not matched to a gene. Here the CDR3 reads CASNPDRGTEAFF. The CDR3 DNA reads TGTGCCAGCAATCCCGACAGGGGCACTGAAGCTTTCTTT.

The rearrangement joins TRBV5-5 to TRBJ2-6, with 9 positions matching TRBD1. CDR3 size: 18 residues. J gave up 2 bases and V 4 bases, and 10 bases lay outside the gene matches. CDR1 and CDR2 (germline): SGHKS, YYEKEE (reference sequence). CDR3 sequence (DNA): TGTGCCAGCAGCGCCAACTCACAGGGGGCGGCTGGGGCCAACGTCCTGACTTTC. Translation: CASSANSQGAAGANVLTF.